The 24 T cell receptor beta chains below were found in one sample sequenced in a study of neoadjuvant anti-PD-1 for oral cavity cancer. Generated by immunoSEQ multiplex PCR, the TCRdb table keeps only in-frame clones and is missing some. This table holds about 7,200 clones, about 70% found once. The sample consisted of PBMCs, taken before nivolumab (anti-PD-1) treatment. These TCRs come from a person aged 40-85 years with oral cavity squamous cell carcinoma.

This CDR3 is CASSDPNLQGFLVNEQFF. The CDR3 DNA reads TGTGCCAGCAGTGACCCTAATCTCCAGGGGTTCCTGGTCAATGAGCAGTTCTTC. This sequence joins TRBV6-4 and TRBJ2-1; a weak D match, TRBD1 (6 bases). Germline values: CDR1 MRHNA, CDR2 SNTAGT. The V end lost 2 bases, the J end lost 6 bases, and 23 bases lay between the germline ends. CDR3 length equals 18 residues.

The V gene is TRBV27, the J gene TRBJ1-1, with D hard to call. Trimming stripped 2 bases from V and 2 bases from J, with 6 bases between. Germline CDR1 MNHEY, CDR2 SMNVEV (reference sequence). The CDR3 runs 13 residues. CDR3 nucleotide sequence: TGTGCCAGCAGTTTAAATCTAAACACTGAAGCTTTCTTT. Amino acids: CASSLNLNTEAFF.

The chain links TRBV4-1 to TRBJ1-1, with 10 positions matching TRBD1. The junction had 7 bases not matched to a gene; V was cut back by 4 bases and J by 5 bases. This CDR3 is 15 amino acids long. Germline CDR1 reads MGHRA; CDR2 reads YSYEKL. This CDR3 reads CASSRGTGEGTEAFF. CDR3 bases: TGCGCCAGCAGCCGAGGGACAGGGGAGGGAACTGAAGCTTTCTTT.

This chain uses TRBV4-3 with TRBJ2-1, with 8 bases identical to TRBD1. The CDR3 totals 16 residues. Per germline, CDR1 LGHNA and CDR2 YSLEER. With 1 base clipped from V and 4 bases from J, the junction kept 6 bases outside the gene matches. The CDR3 loop is CASSQGDRGYYNEQFF. CDR3 DNA sequence: TGCGCCAGCAGCCAAGGTGACAGGGGCTATTACAATGAGCAGTTCTTC.

V and J are TRBV6-1 and TRBJ1-6; D perhaps matches TRBD1 (5 bases). The V and J ends lost 1 base and 8 bases respectively, with 12 bases between them. CDR1 and CDR2 from the germline V gene are MNHNS and SASEGT. The CDR3 loop spans 15 amino acids. The CDR3: CASSEGQQLDSPLHF. The CDR3 nucleotides read TGTGCCAGCAGTGAAGGACAGCAGTTAGATTCACCCCTCCACTTT.

The chain is built from TRBV2 and TRBJ2-1, with 7 bases identical to TRBD1. CDR1 SNHLY and CDR2 FYNNEI come from the germline V gene. There are 13 residues in the CDR3. With 7 bases clipped from V and 3 bases from J, the junction kept 3 bases outside the gene matches. The CDR3 spells CASTRDSYNEQFF. The DNA of the CDR3 is TGTGCCAGCACCCGGGACAGCTACAATGAGCAGTTCTTC. Together with reference TRBV2 and TRBJ2-1, the CDR3 gives the full variable domain: EPEVTQTPSHQVTQMGQEVILRCVPISNHLYFYWYRQILGQKVEFLVSFYNNEISEKSEIFDDQFSVERPDGSNFTLKIRSTKLEDSAMYFCASTRDSYNEQFFGPGTRLTVL.

This clone was recorded a few times. The CDR3 sequence is CASSQGSGGGTDTQYF. CDR3 coding DNA: TGTGCCAGCAGCCAAGGGTCCGGGGGAGGCACAGATACGCAGTATTTT. J is TRBJ2-3 and V is TRBV4-2, with a tentative D call TRBD2 (6 bases). In germline, CDR1 is LGHNA, CDR2 YNFKEQ. V was pared by 1 base and J by 1 base, with 12 bases between. The CDR3 is 16 amino acids.

This chain joins TRBV9 and TRBJ2-5; the match to TRBD2 covers 8 bases. The CDR3 consists of 14 residues. Trimming removed 2 bases from V and 5 bases from J; junction bases left unmatched: 5. Per germline, CDR1 SGDLS and CDR2 YYNGEE. CDR3 nucleotides: TGTGCCAGCAGCGTCGGGGGGGCGTATGAGACCCAGTACTTC. This codes for CASSVGGAYETQYF.

The chain links TRBV9 to TRBJ2-3, with TRBD2 matching 11 bases. After removal of 1 base from V and 4 bases from J, the junction contained 8 bases not matched to a gene. In germline, CDR1 is SGDLS, CDR2 YYNGEE. This CDR3 spans 17 amino acids. CDR3 in DNA: TGTGCCAGCAGCGTACCAGTAGCGGGGGGGTCTGCAGATACGCAGTATTTT. Translation gives CASSVPVAGGSADTQYF.

The chain is built from TRBV10-3 and TRBJ2-5; 10 positions agree with TRBD1. The CDR3 runs to 14 residues. The V and J ends lost 6 bases and 4 bases, in that order; junction bases with no gene match: 5. The germline gives CDR1 ENHRY, CDR2 SYGVKD. CDR3 bases: TGTGCCATCAGCGGGACAGGGGTTCGAGAGACCCAGTACTTC. Protein product: CAISGTGVRETQYF.

The CDR3 DNA reads as TGTGCCAGCAGCGTAGAGAGGCGTATCCGCTCCTACAATGAGCAGTTCTTC. Its translation is CASSVERRIRSYNEQFF. The chain combines TRBV9 with TRBJ2-1, with D uncertain. The germline V gene has CDR1 SGDLS and CDR2 YYNGEE. Trimming pared 0 bases from V and 0 bases from J, leaving 13 bases between. This CDR3 contains 17 residues.

This clone showed up just a few times. V and J are TRBV6-4 and TRBJ2-3, with D perhaps TRBD1 (5 bases). This CDR3 region has 14 residues. Germline V gives CDR1 MRHNA, CDR2 SNTAGT. V lost 3 bases, J lost 0 bases, and 7 bases lay in between. The DNA for the CDR3 is TGTGCCAGCAGTGAGGGGCCTAGCACAGATACGCAGTATTTT. It is translated as CASSEGPSTDTQYF.

The rearrangement uses TRBV4-1 and TRBJ1-2; D might be TRBD1 (5 bases). Germline V gives CDR1 MGHRA, CDR2 YSYEKL. V was pared by 3 bases and J by 3 bases, with 8 bases between. This CDR3 is 13 amino acids long. The CDR3 protein is CASSHGTDYGYTF. The CDR3 region has the DNA TGCGCCAGCAGCCACGGGACCGACTATGGCTACACCTTC.

V is TRBV5-4 and J is TRBJ2-7, with a tentative D call TRBD1 (5 bases). CDR3 size: 15 residues. From germline, CDR1 is SGHNT and CDR2 YYREEE (reference sequence). Trimming removed 0 bases at V and 2 bases at J, with 12 bases between. The DNA for the CDR3 is TGTGCCAGCAGCTTGGGGGTGGGGCAAGCCTACGAGCAGTACTTC. This gives the protein CASSLGVGQAYEQYF.

V and J are TRBV10-1 and TRBJ2-2; D gene unclear. CDR1 is WNHNN, CDR2 SYGVQD, per germline (reference sequence). V lost 0 bases, J lost 2 bases, and 4 bases lay in between. The CDR3 loop spans 14 amino acids. The CDR3 protein is CASSESGNTGELFF. The CDR3 bases are TGCGCCAGCAGTGAGTCGGGCAACACCGGGGAGCTGTTTTTT.

This clone occurred once. The chain combines TRBV10-3 with TRBJ2-2, with 9 bases aligning to TRBD1. Germline CDR1 and CDR2: ENHRY and SYGVKD. The junction had 6 bases not matched to a gene; V was cut back by 7 bases and J by 6 bases. The CDR3 consists of 14 residues. DNA for the CDR3: TGTGCCATCACGAGGGACAGGGAACCCGGGGAGCTGTTTTTT. Translation: CAITRDREPGELFF.

This chain links TRBV20-1 with TRBJ2-1; unclear D gene. V was cut by 1 base and J by 8 bases, with 6 bases left in between. CDR1 and CDR2 (germline): DFQATT, SNEGSKA (reference sequence). This CDR3 comprises 11 residues. CDR3 nucleotides: TGCAGTGCTAGAGGCCTCGATGAGCAGTTCTTC. Translating gives CSARGLDEQFF.

The chain couples TRBV6-5 to TRBJ2-1, with a tentative D call TRBD2 (5 bases). V was clipped by 2 bases and J by 9 bases, with 11 bases between them. Germline V gene lookup returns CDR1 MNHEY and CDR2 SVGAGI. The CDR3 consists of 13 residues. This CDR3 reads CASSYGEGGEQFF. Here the CDR3 DNA reads TGTGCCAGCAGTTACGGAGAGGGCGGTGAGCAGTTCTTC.

The V call is TRBV11-3, the J call TRBJ2-7; the D call may be TRBD1 or TRBD2 (5 bases each). Germline V gene data show CDR1 as SGHNT and CDR2 as YENEEA. The CDR3 runs to 16 residues. The V gene lost 5 bases and the J gene lost 0 bases, with 17 bases spanning the gap. DNA for the CDR3: TGTGCCAGCAGCCAGGGCCCTTGGAGGAGCTCCTACGAGCAGTACTTC. Protein sequence: CASSQGPWRSSYEQYF.

This chain uses TRBV12-2 with TRBJ2-5; the table gives TRBD2 as D, unverified against the DNA. TRBV12-2 is flagged as a pseudogene. CDR3 length: 18 amino acids. This chain's CDR3 is CASRLVSRRRGRQETQYF. In DNA form, the CDR3 reads TGTGCAAGTCGCTTAGTATCAAGGCGGCGGGGGCGGCAAGAGACCCAGTACTTC.

Of note for this clone: An end of the junction differs from the germline gene, which may be a read error. This chain uses TRBV2 with TRBJ2-7; TRBD1 is a possible D gene (5 bases). Germline V gene sequence: CDR1 SNHLY, CDR2 FYNNEI. This CDR3 region has 13 residues. This chain's CDR3 is CASRGLTVTSAPF. The CDR3 coding sequence is TGTGCCAGCAGGGGTTTGACAGTGACCTCAGCACCCTTC.

This clone showed up just a few times. CDR3 bases: TGTGCCAGTAGTTCACCTTGGGACGACGGGGGCCTCACTTATATAAACACCGGGGAGCTGTTTTTT. It specifies CASSSPWDDGGLTYINTGELFF. The V call is TRBV19, the J call TRBJ2-2; the D gene could be TRBD1 or TRBD2 (6 bases each). V lost 5 bases and J 2 bases, leaving 33 bases between the germline ends. CDR1 is LNHDA, CDR2 SQIVND, per germline (reference sequence). CDR3 size: 22 residues. The variable domain in full, completed from reference TRBV19 and TRBJ2-2, reads DGGITQSPKYLFRKEGQNVTLSCEQNLNHDAMYWYRQDPGQGLRLIYYSQIVNDFQKGDIAEGYSVSREKKESFPLTVTSAQKNPTAFYLCASSSPWDDGGLTYINTGELFFGEGSRLTVL.

The chain recombines TRBV7-2 with TRBJ2-2; no clear D. The ends were cut back, 4 bases at V and 5 bases at J, with 8 bases in the middle. Germline V CDR1 and CDR2: SGHTA, FQGNSA. This CDR3 has 13 residues. CDR3 bases: TGTGCCAGCAGCTCCGGACCAACCGGGGAGCTGTTTTTT. Translated: CASSSGPTGELFF.

V gene TRBV9 combines with J gene TRBJ2-1, with D perhaps matching TRBD1 or TRBD2 (5 bases each). The CDR3 extends over 15 amino acids. The germline gives CDR1 SGDLS, CDR2 YYNGEE. V lost 4 bases to trimming and J lost 8 bases, with 19 bases between them. The CDR3: CASSSKREGAYEQFF. CDR3 bases: TGTGCCAGCAGCTCAAAGAGGGAAGGGGCATATGAGCAGTTCTTC.